This TCR beta chain was documented in a study of blood T cells in healthy people across ages (dated by TCRdb to about 2015). Context from the whole study: In model experiments, template switching captured roughly one uniquely barcoded TCR beta cDNA molecule for every two T cells. Using deep sequencing normalized with unique cDNA molecular identifiers, the study measured how TCR beta repertoire diversity changes with age. The donors were divided into four age groups: young (average about 15 years), middle-aged (about 41), aged (under 70) and long-lived (around 80). To avoid experimental bias, donors of different ages were randomly spread across the sequencing lanes. For two donors (one aged 18 to 30 and one aged 80 or older), the study analyzed two additional independent replicas of 1 million unique cDNA reads from the same blood draw. Broader findings and caveats from the paper: Observed TCR beta diversity per million T cells fell roughly linearly with age, and a significant reduction was already apparent by age around 36. Observed TCR beta diversity correlated strongly with the percentage of naive T cells measured by flow cytometry. Total diversity estimates from one million sequenced T cells were considered lower bounds and underestimates. Since profiling was done on bulk unsorted PBMCs, naive and antigen-experienced compartments could not be conclusively compared. Compared with the aged group, the long-lived group had more naive CD4+ T cells, fewer expanded clones and increased TCR diversity, suggesting age selection. Donor CMV infection status was unknown, potentially confounding age-related changes in expanded clonotypes.

The donors were 40 or so Caucasian individuals from Russia, aged about 6 to 95 years, who were systemically healthy. Around 10 milliliters of peripheral blood were drawn from each donor into EDTA-treated Vacutainer tubes. PBMCs were isolated by Ficoll-Paque density-gradient centrifugation, with at least 7 million obtained per sample. Trizol reagent was used to extract total RNA from the PBMCs, yielding at least 5.5 micrograms per sample. The percentages of naive CD45RAhigh/CD27high T cells were determined by flow cytometry on a PBMC aliquot from every donor. As encoded in the germline V gene, CDR1 is SGHRS while CDR2 is YFSETQ. V is cut by 0 bases and J by 4 bases, and the space between the germline ends is 12 bases. There are 15 amino acids in the CDR3, from cysteine to phenylalanine inclusive. Left in the record is the CDR3 DNA by itself, 45 bases read in frame from the first base. On this clonotype itself: Its antigen is currently not known. Per-base quality was not reported, and no clone a single base away is much larger than it.

The library was produced with 5' RACE. Data came from an Illumina HiSeq 2500. A second 7 to 11 cycle PCR used a sample-barcoded 5' primer and a J-beta primer mix. Each TCR beta cDNA molecule received a unique molecular identifier from a template-switch 5' adaptor carrying 12 random nucleotides. Each sample yielded at least 3 million CDR3-containing paired-end reads. All of the RNA was converted into first-strand cDNA using the Mint cDNA synthesis kit, with a TRBC-specific oligonucleotide serving as the primer. All cDNA was treated with uracil-DNA glycosylase and then went through a first 18-cycle PCR with the universal primers M1SS and BC2_uni_R. From the authors' description of their analysis: For normalization, 1 million high-quality reads, each with a distinct molecular identifier, were randomly selected from each sample. Instead of being binned into consensus sequences, reads that shared molecular identifiers were thrown out. MiTCR, set to a Q25 quality threshold and the strictest error-elimination algorithm, was used for CDR3 identification, clonotype clustering and error correction. A nonparametric unseen species model with Euler transformation was used to estimate lower-bound total TCR beta diversity. The raw public data were reprocessed by TCRdb itself: fastp quality trimming at Q25, MiXCR clonotype calling, in-frame beta chains only. For every CDR3 protein sequence, its rows merge into one entry that carries the most common genes and DNA. The V and J calls shown here were made by TCRdb, not taken from the authors' results. This sample comprises around 1,700,000 distinct CDR3 sequences, 28% of them detected only once. The ten largest make up approximately 7.7% of the sample.

Material for sequencing was blood. The origin of this receptor is a woman in her 30s in good health. Recombination connected TRBV5-1 to TRBJ2-3; no D gene call is confident. DNA sequence: TGCGCCAGCAGCTTGGATGCCGCCCCGTCAGATACGCAGTATTTT. Its protein reads: CASSLDAAPSDTQYF.